This is a list of T cell receptor beta chains from one sample in a study of CD8+ T cells in alopecia areata. Method: immunoSEQ multiplex PCR; TCRdb's copy keeps in-frame clones and lacks some. The table lists roughly 150,000 clones, about three fifths of them singletons, with approximately 4.3% in the top ten. Sequencing input: CD4+ T cells sorted from blood. These receptors were taken from a human donor in good health. CDR3s include the opening cysteine and the closing phenylalanine or tryptophan. The D gene is left open where the match is weak. Only part of the rows carry a size: once, few, many, or a class if the clone is expanded.

J gene: TRBJ2-6
D gene: TRBD2
V gene: TRBV4-1
clone size: .
CDR3 protein: CASSHPRTGGTSRGGANVLTF
CDR3 DNA: TGCGCCAGCAGCCACCCAAGGACGGGAGGCACCTCTCGGGGTGGGGCCAACGTCCTGACTTTC

J gene: TRBJ2-6
D gene: .
V gene: TRBV28
clone size: few
CDR3 protein: CASSLDGANVLTF
CDR3 DNA: TGTGCCAGCAGTCTAGATGGGGCCAACGTCCTGACTTTC

J gene: TRBJ2-2
D gene: .
V gene: TRBV7-2
clone size: .
CDR3 protein: CASSLGWAGELFF
CDR3 DNA: TGTGCCAGCAGCTTAGGCTGGGCCGGGGAGCTGTTTTTT

J gene: TRBJ2-5
D gene: TRBD1
V gene: TRBV25-1
clone size: .
CDR3 protein: CASRTGGLETQYF
CDR3 DNA: TGTGCCAGCCGGACAGGGGGCCTGGAGACCCAGTACTTC

J gene: TRBJ2-1
D gene: .
V gene: TRBV25-1
clone size: .
CDR3 protein: CASRDASVPYNEQFF
CDR3 DNA: TGTGCCAGCAGAGATGCTAGTGTGCCCTACAATGAGCAGTTCTTC

J gene: TRBJ2-7
D gene: .
V gene: TRBV25-1
clone size: .
CDR3 protein: CASSENGTCSYEQYF
CDR3 DNA: TGTGCCAGCAGTGAAAACGGGACTTGCTCCTACGAGCAGTACTTC

J gene: TRBJ2-2
D gene: .
V gene: TRBV5-1
clone size: .
CDR3 protein: CASSTQGTGELFF
CDR3 DNA: TGCGCCAGCAGCACCCAGGGGACCGGGGAGCTGTTTTTT

J gene: TRBJ1-4
D gene: .
V gene: TRBV27
clone size: .
CDR3 protein: CASSLSIANEKLFF
CDR3 DNA: TGTGCCAGCAGTTTATCGATAGCTAATGAAAAACTGTTTTTT

J gene: TRBJ1-1
D gene: .
V gene: TRBV5-4
clone size: .
CDR3 protein: CASSLALNTEAFF
CDR3 DNA: TGTGCCAGCAGCTTGGCCCTGAACACTGAAGCTTTCTTT

J gene: TRBJ2-7
D gene: TRBD1
V gene: TRBV29-1
clone size: .
CDR3 protein: CSVLYRDRGYF
CDR3 DNA: TGCAGCGTATTATACCGGGACAGGGGGTACTTC

J gene: TRBJ2-5
D gene: .
V gene: TRBV25-1
clone size: .
CDR3 protein: CASGFGGTETQYF
CDR3 DNA: TGTGCCAGCGGATTTGGGGGTACGGAGACCCAGTACTTC

J gene: TRBJ2-5
D gene: .
V gene: TRBV5-1
clone size: .
CDR3 protein: CASSLVETQYF
CDR3 DNA: TGCGCCAGCAGCTTGGTTGAGACCCAGTACTTC

J gene: TRBJ2-3
D gene: .
V gene: TRBV5-1
clone size: once
CDR3 protein: CASKTTPTDTQYF
CDR3 DNA: TGCGCCAGCAAGACAACCCCCACAGATACGCAGTATTTT

J gene: TRBJ2-7
D gene: .
V gene: TRBV18
clone size: few
CDR3 protein: CASSPHSYEQYF
CDR3 DNA: TGTGCCAGCTCACCCCACAGCTACGAGCAGTACTTC

J gene: TRBJ2-7
D gene: .
V gene: TRBV5-6
clone size: .
CDR3 protein: CASSRGRYSYEQYF
CDR3 DNA: TGTGCCAGCAGCCGTGGACGGTACTCCTACGAGCAGTACTTC

J gene: TRBJ2-1
D gene: TRBD2
V gene: TRBV2
clone size: .
CDR3 protein: CASSYSTLAGVYNEQFF
CDR3 DNA: TGTGCCAGCAGCTACTCTACCCTAGCGGGAGTGTACAATGAGCAGTTCTTC

J gene: TRBJ1-4
D gene: .
V gene: TRBV4-1
clone size: few
CDR3 protein: CASSPILADRSNEKLFF
CDR3 DNA: TGCGCCAGCAGCCCCATCCTGGCCGACAGGAGTAATGAAAAACTGTTTTTT

J gene: TRBJ2-5
D gene: .
V gene: TRBV6-5
clone size: few
CDR3 protein: CASSYSGETQYF
CDR3 DNA: TGTGCCAGCAGTTACTCGGGGGAGACCCAGTACTTC

J gene: TRBJ1-5
D gene: .
V gene: TRBV28
clone size: .
CDR3 protein: CASSPWGPRPQHF
CDR3 DNA: TGTGCCAGCAGTCCCTGGGGCCCCAGGCCCCAGCATTTT

J gene: TRBJ1-1
D gene: .
V gene: TRBV28
clone size: .
CDR3 protein: CASSTNRVVVMNTEAFF
CDR3 DNA: TGTGCCAGCAGTACAAACAGGGTTGTCGTGATGAACACTGAAGCTTTCTTT

J gene: TRBJ2-7
D gene: .
V gene: TRBV7-2
clone size: few
CDR3 protein: CASSLVLASYEQYF
CDR3 DNA: TGTGCCAGCAGCTTAGTGCTGGCTTCCTACGAGCAGTACTTC

J gene: TRBJ1-5
D gene: TRBD1
V gene: TRBV29-1
clone size: few
CDR3 protein: CSVGTGYNQPQHF
CDR3 DNA: TGCAGCGTTGGGACAGGGTACAATCAGCCCCAGCATTTT

J gene: TRBJ1-4
D gene: .
V gene: TRBV10-3
clone size: few
CDR3 protein: CAIRAGVANEKLFF
CDR3 DNA: TGTGCCATCAGGGCAGGGGTGGCTAATGAAAAACTGTTTTTT

J gene: TRBJ1-2
D gene: TRBD1
V gene: TRBV15
clone size: .
CDR3 protein: CATSIRTGNLRLNYGYTF
CDR3 DNA: TGTGCCACCAGCATACGGACAGGGAATCTAAGACTTAACTATGGCTACACCTTC

J gene: TRBJ2-5
D gene: TRBD1
V gene: TRBV29-1
clone size: .
CDR3 protein: CSVAGGETQYF
CDR3 DNA: TGCAGCGTTGCAGGGGGAGAGACCCAGTACTTC

J gene: TRBJ1-1
D gene: .
V gene: TRBV30
clone size: .
CDR3 protein: CAWTSSRWVTEAFF
CDR3 DNA: TGTGCCTGGACAAGCAGCAGGTGGGTCACTGAAGCTTTCTTT

J gene: TRBJ2-1
D gene: TRBD1
V gene: TRBV5-4
clone size: .
CDR3 protein: CASSGTGRIEQFF
CDR3 DNA: TGTGCCAGCAGCGGGACAGGGAGGATTGAGCAGTTCTTC

J gene: TRBJ2-3
D gene: .
V gene: TRBV7-9
clone size: few
CDR3 protein: CACNRAMTDTQYF
CDR3 DNA: TGTGCCTGTAACAGGGCTATGACAGATACGCAGTATTTT

J gene: TRBJ1-1
D gene: .
V gene: TRBV9
clone size: .
CDR3 protein: CASSVTGKMGTEAFF
CDR3 DNA: TGTGCCAGCAGCGTTACAGGGAAAATGGGGACTGAAGCTTTCTTT

J gene: TRBJ2-1
D gene: TRBD2
V gene: TRBV4-1
clone size: once
CDR3 protein: CASSLSGSSYNEQFF
CDR3 DNA: TGCGCCAGCAGCTTAAGCGGGAGCTCCTACAATGAGCAGTTCTTC

J gene: TRBJ2-7
D gene: .
V gene: TRBV29-1
clone size: few
CDR3 protein: CSATQTSYEQYF
CDR3 DNA: TGCAGCGCCACCCAGACCAGCTACGAGCAGTACTTC

J gene: TRBJ2-5
D gene: TRBD2
V gene: TRBV5-1
clone size: .
CDR3 protein: CASSLLPPSGLAGEGETQYF
CDR3 DNA: TGCGCCAGCAGCTTACTTCCCCCCTCAGGACTAGCGGGAGAGGGAGAGACCCAGTACTTC

J gene: TRBJ2-7
D gene: .
V gene: TRBV29-1
clone size: .
CDR3 protein: CSVDRDTRTYEQYF
CDR3 DNA: TGCAGCGTTGACCGGGACACCCGGACCTACGAGCAGTACTTC

J gene: TRBJ1-3
D gene: TRBD1
V gene: TRBV29-1
clone size: few
CDR3 protein: CSVVGQGPGNTIYF
CDR3 DNA: TGCAGCGTTGTCGGACAGGGCCCTGGAAACACCATATATTTT

J gene: TRBJ1-2
D gene: .
V gene: TRBV30
clone size: once
CDR3 protein: CAWSVSLRQRYGYTF
CDR3 DNA: TGTGCCTGGAGTGTATCTCTTCGACAGAGATATGGCTACACCTTC

J gene: TRBJ1-1
D gene: TRBD1
V gene: TRBV29-1
clone size: few
CDR3 protein: CSVAGDRGVAFF
CDR3 DNA: TGCAGCGTAGCGGGGGACAGGGGGGTGGCTTTCTTT

J gene: TRBJ1-5
D gene: .
V gene: TRBV27
clone size: .
CDR3 protein: CASAYSRERNQPQHF
CDR3 DNA: TGTGCCAGCGCATACTCCAGGGAACGCAATCAGCCCCAGCATTTT

J gene: TRBJ2-3
D gene: .
V gene: TRBV2
clone size: .
CDR3 protein: CASSEALGRDTQYF
CDR3 DNA: TGTGCCAGCAGTGAAGCGCTTGGACGAGATACGCAGTATTTT

J gene: TRBJ2-5
D gene: .
V gene: TRBV29-1
clone size: .
CDR3 protein: CSVEDPGTVETQYF
CDR3 DNA: TGCAGCGTTGAAGATCCCGGGACGGTGGAGACCCAGTACTTC

J gene: TRBJ2-7
D gene: TRBD2
V gene: TRBV7-9
clone size: few
CDR3 protein: CASSSGTSGDYEQYF
CDR3 DNA: TGTGCCAGCAGCTCCGGGACTAGCGGGGACTACGAGCAGTACTTC

J gene: TRBJ1-5
D gene: .
V gene: TRBV5-1
clone size: .
CDR3 protein: CASSPEGVQPQHF
CDR3 DNA: TGCGCCAGCAGTCCTGAGGGTGTTCAGCCCCAGCATTTT

J gene: TRBJ2-1
D gene: TRBD2
V gene: TRBV28
clone size: few
CDR3 protein: CASSFTSGIGEQFF
CDR3 DNA: TGTGCCAGCAGTTTTACTAGCGGGATCGGGGAGCAGTTCTTC

J gene: TRBJ2-3
D gene: .
V gene: TRBV6-6
clone size: .
CDR3 protein: CASSYSSSGTGDTQYF
CDR3 DNA: TGTGCCAGCAGTTACTCTTCCAGCGGGACAGGAGATACGCAGTATTTT

J gene: TRBJ2-1
D gene: .
V gene: TRBV30
clone size: .
CDR3 protein: CAWSRGNSYNEQFF
CDR3 DNA: TGTGCCTGGAGTCGGGGAAACTCCTACAATGAGCAGTTCTTC

J gene: TRBJ2-5
D gene: TRBD1
V gene: TRBV5-1
clone size: .
CDR3 protein: CASSPGTGAFVETQYF
CDR3 DNA: TGCGCCAGCAGCCCCGGGACAGGGGCGTTTGTAGAGACCCAGTACTTC

J gene: TRBJ2-2
D gene: .
V gene: TRBV13
clone size: .
CDR3 protein: CASSPRLERGELFF
CDR3 DNA: TGTGCCAGCAGCCCCCGTCTTGAACGCGGGGAGCTGTTTTTT

J gene: TRBJ1-1
D gene: .
V gene: TRBV29-1
clone size: few
CDR3 protein: CSAGQMNTEAFF
CDR3 DNA: TGCAGCGCCGGACAGATGAACACTGAAGCTTTCTTT

J gene: TRBJ2-5
D gene: .
V gene: TRBV5-1
clone size: .
CDR3 protein: CASSSGDPQETQYF
CDR3 DNA: TGCGCCAGCAGCTCGGGGGACCCCCAAGAGACCCAGTACTTC

J gene: TRBJ2-5
D gene: .
V gene: TRBV29-1
clone size: .
CDR3 protein: CSVEDLPGSEETQYF
CDR3 DNA: TGCAGCGTTGAAGATCTACCAGGGTCGGAGGAGACCCAGTACTTC

J gene: TRBJ2-3
D gene: .
V gene: TRBV7-2
clone size: .
CDR3 protein: CASSLDNRGDTQYF
CDR3 DNA: TGTGCCAGCAGCTTAGATAATAGGGGAGATACGCAGTATTTT

J gene: TRBJ2-3
D gene: TRBD2
V gene: TRBV6-5
clone size: once
CDR3 protein: CASSPSGGGDTQYF
CDR3 DNA: TGTGCCAGCAGTCCTAGCGGGGGGGGAGATACGCAGTATTTT

J gene: TRBJ2-5
D gene: .
V gene: TRBV4-2
clone size: .
CDR3 protein: CASSQGRGIGETQYF
CDR3 DNA: TGTGCCAGCAGCCAAGGCCGGGGGATTGGAGAGACCCAGTACTTC

J gene: TRBJ1-1
D gene: .
V gene: TRBV7-9
clone size: .
CDR3 protein: CASSPRLGAEAFF
CDR3 DNA: TGTGCCAGCAGCCCGCGACTGGGCGCTGAAGCTTTCTTT

J gene: TRBJ1-4
D gene: TRBD1
V gene: TRBV9
clone size: .
CDR3 protein: CASSGWTGRNEKLFF
CDR3 DNA: TGTGCCAGCAGCGGGTGGACAGGTCGGAATGAAAAACTGTTTTTT

J gene: TRBJ1-4
D gene: .
V gene: TRBV11-2
clone size: .
CDR3 protein: CASSFSQGSNEKLFF
CDR3 DNA: TGTGCCAGCAGCTTTTCACAGGGTTCCAATGAAAAACTGTTTTTT

J gene: TRBJ1-1
D gene: .
V gene: TRBV29-1
clone size: few
CDR3 protein: CSVEKSEAFF
CDR3 DNA: TGCAGCGTTGAAAAGAGCGAAGCTTTCTTT

J gene: TRBJ1-1
D gene: TRBD1
V gene: TRBV6-7
clone size: .
CDR3 protein: CASSKDRGRRTFF
CDR3 DNA: TGTGCCAGCAGCAAGGACAGGGGACGGAGGACTTTCTTT